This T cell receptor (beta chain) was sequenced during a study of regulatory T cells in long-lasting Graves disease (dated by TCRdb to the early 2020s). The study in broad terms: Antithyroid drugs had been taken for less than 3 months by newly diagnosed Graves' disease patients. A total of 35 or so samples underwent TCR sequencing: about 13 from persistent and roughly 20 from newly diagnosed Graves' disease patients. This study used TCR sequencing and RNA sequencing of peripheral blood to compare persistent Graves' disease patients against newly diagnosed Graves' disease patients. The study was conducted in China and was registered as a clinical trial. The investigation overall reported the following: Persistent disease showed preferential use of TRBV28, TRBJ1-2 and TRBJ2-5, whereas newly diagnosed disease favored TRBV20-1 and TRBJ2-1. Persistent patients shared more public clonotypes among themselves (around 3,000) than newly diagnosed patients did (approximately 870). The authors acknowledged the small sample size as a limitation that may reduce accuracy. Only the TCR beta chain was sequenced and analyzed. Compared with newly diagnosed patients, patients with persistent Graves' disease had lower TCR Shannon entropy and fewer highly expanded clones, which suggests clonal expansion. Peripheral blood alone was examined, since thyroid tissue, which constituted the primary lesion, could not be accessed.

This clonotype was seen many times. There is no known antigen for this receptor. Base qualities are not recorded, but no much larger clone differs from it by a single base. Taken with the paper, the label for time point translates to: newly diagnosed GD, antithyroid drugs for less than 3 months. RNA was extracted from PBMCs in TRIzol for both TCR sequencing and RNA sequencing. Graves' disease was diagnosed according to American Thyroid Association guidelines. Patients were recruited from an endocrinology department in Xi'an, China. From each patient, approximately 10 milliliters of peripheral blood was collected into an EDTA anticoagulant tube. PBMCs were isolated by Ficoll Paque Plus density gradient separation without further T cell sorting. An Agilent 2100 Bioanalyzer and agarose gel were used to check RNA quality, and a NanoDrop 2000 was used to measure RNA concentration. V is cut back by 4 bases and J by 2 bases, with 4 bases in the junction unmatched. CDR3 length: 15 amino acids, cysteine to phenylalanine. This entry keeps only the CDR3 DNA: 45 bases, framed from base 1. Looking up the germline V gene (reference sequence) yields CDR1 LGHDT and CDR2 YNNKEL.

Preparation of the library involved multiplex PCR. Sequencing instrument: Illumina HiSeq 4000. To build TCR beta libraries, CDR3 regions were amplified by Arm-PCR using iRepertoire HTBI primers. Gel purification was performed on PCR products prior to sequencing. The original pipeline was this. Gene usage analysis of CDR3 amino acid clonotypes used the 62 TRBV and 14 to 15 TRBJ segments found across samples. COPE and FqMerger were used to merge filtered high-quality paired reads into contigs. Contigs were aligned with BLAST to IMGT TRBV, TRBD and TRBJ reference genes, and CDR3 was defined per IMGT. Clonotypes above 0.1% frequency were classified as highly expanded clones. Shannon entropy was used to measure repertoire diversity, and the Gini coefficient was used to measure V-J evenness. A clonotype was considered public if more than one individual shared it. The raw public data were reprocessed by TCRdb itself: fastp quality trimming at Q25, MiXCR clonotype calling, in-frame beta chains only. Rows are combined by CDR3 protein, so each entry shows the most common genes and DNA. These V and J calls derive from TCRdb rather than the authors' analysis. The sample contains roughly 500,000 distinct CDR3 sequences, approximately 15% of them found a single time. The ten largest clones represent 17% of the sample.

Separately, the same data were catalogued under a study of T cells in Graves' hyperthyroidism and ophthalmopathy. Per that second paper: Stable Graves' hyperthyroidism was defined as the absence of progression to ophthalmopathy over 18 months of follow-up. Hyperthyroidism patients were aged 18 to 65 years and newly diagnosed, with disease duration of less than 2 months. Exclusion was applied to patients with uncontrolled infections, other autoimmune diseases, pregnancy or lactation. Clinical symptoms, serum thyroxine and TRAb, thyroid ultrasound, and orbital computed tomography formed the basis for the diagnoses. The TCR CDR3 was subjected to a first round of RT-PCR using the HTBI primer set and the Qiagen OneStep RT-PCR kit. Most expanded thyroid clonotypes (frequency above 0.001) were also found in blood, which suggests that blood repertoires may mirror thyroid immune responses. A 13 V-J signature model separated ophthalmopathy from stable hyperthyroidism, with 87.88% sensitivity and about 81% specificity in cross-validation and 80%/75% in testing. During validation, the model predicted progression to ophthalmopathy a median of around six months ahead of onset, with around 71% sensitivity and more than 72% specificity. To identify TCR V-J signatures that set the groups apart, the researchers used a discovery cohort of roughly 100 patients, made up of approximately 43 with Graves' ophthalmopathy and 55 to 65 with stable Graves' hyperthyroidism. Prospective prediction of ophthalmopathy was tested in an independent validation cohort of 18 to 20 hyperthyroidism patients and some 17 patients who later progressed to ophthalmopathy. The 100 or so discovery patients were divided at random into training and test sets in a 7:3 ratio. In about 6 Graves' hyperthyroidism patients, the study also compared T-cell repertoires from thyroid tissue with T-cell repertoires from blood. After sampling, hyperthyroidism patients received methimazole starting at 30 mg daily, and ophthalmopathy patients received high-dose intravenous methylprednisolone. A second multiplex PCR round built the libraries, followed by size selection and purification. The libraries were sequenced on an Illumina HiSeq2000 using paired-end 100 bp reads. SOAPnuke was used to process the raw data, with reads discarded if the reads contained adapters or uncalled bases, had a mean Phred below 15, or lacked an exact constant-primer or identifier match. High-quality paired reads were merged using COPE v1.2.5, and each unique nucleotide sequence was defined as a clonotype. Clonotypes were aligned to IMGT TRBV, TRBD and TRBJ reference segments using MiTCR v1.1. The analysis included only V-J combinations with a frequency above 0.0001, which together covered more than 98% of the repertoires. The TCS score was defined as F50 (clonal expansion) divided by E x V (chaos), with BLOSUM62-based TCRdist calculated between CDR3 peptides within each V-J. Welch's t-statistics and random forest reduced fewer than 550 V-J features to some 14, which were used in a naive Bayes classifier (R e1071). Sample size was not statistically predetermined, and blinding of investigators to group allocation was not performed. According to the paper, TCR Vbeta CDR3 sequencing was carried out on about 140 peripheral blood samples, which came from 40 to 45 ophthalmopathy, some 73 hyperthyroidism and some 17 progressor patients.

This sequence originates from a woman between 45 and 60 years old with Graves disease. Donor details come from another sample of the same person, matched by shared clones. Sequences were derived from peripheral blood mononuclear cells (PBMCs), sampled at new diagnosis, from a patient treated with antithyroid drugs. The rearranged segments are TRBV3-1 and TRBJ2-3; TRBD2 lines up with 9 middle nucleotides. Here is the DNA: TGTGCCAGCAGCCTAGCGGGGGAAGCCACAGATACGCAGTATTTT. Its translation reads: CASSLAGEATDTQYF.